The present entry profiles one T cell receptor beta chain with its context. Its antigen is still unknown. No base-level quality is on record; no much larger clone is a single base apart. This record belongs to a study of siplizumab effects on memory and regulatory T cells (dated by TCRdb to the late 2010s). With respect to the entire study: The study looked at the effect of siplizumab, an anti-CD2 antibody, on alloreactive T-cell subsets in allogeneic mixed lymphocyte reactions made from human PBMCs. On the study overall, not on this receptor specifically: The suppressive function of proliferating Tregs from siplizumab cultures was not functionally confirmed. Greater diversity appeared to be present in unstimulated naive T cells than in memory T cells, and a substantial contribution to the alloresponse seemed to be made by naive cells. Siplizumab significantly reduced the cumulative frequency of alloreactive sequences traceable to unstimulated CD4+ memory T cells. A naive or memory phenotype could not be assigned to roughly 75-97% of proliferating CD4+ or CD8+ clones. Because sequences below about 10^-5 frequency were poorly captured, only a minor fraction of alloreactive clones could be mapped to unstimulated subsets. Among mappable alloreactive CD4+ clones, an average Treg-derived fraction of 68.8% was observed with siplizumab, compared with 25% to 30% in control reactions.

Library preparation used the immunoSEQ multiplex PCR assay. The deep sequencing platform assayed approximately 10^5 TCR templates per sample. Genomic DNA extracted from sorted T cells was used for TCRbeta CDR3 sequencing. The paper's data handling went like this. The R programming language was used for clonal analysis of TCRbeta CDR3 data. Comparing unstimulated samples against CFSE-low samples taken after the reaction was how alloreactive CD4+ and CD8+ clones were defined. By matching sequences to the repertoires of sorted unstimulated Treg and non-Treg cells, each alloreactive CD4+ clone was assigned a regulatory or non-regulatory origin. Not all clones reach the TCRdb copy of this immuneACCESS table, which keeps in-frame sequences only. Checked studies attribute under half of the gap to unresolved V genes and leave the rest unexplained. V, J and clone size derive from that table, while D and trimming were established from the DNA sequence. The sample data list tens of thousands of clones, and 93% of these were observed just once. The top ten clonotypes cover around 6.5% of the sample.

Sorted unstimulated T cells and proliferating T cells recovered from mixed lymphocyte reactions underwent TCRbeta CDR3 sequencing. Fresh whole blood from nine to eleven HLA-typed healthy donors was used to isolate PBMCs. This receptor was identified in a human donor in good health. Input material: CD8+ T cells sorted from blood.

The nucleotides are TGTGCCTGGAGTCAGACAGGAAGCTCCTACAATGAGCAGTTCTTC. This encodes CAWSQTGSSYNEQFF. The chain uses TRBV30 and TRBJ2-1; a tentative D match to TRBD1 spans 6 bases. From cysteine to phenylalanine, the CDR3 is 15 amino acids long. The entry retains the CDR3 DNA only, 45 bases that are in frame from base 1. Sequences GTSNPN (CDR1) and SVGIG (CDR2) are obtained from the germline V gene (reference sequence). At the junction V is shortened by 2 bases and J by 0 bases, with 11 bases in between.